The following is a T cell receptor (beta chain) sequence with its context. In germline, CDR1 is SEHNR, CDR2 FQNEAQ (reference sequence). V lost 1 base and J 0 bases, leaving 13 bases between the germline ends. This CDR3 is built from 18 residues. These data come from a study of blood T cell repertoires in COVID-19. TCRdb's table, derived via immunoSEQ multiplex PCR, lists solely in-frame clones and lacks some. This sample carries 410,000 or so clones, roughly 90% of them seen once, and the ten largest clones take approximately 1.5%. The specimen sequenced was peripheral blood. The sequence was collected from a woman younger than 45 with active or convalescent COVID-19. The rearrangement joins TRBV7-9 to TRBJ1-6; D is undetermined. As DNA, the CDR3 is TGTGCCAGCAGCTTAGTTCTCGGTTTGAGCTCCTATAATTCACCCCTCCACTTT. It is translated as CASSLVLGLSSYNSPLHF.